The 3 T cell receptor beta chains below come from one sample, sequenced in a study of shared clonotypes between healthy human individuals. Data came from immunoSEQ multiplex PCR; TCRdb stores just in-frame clones and leaves some out. This repertoire shows 2.5 million or so clones, around 94% found once; its top ten account for 0.11% to 0.15%. Sequences were obtained from naive CD4+ T cells sorted from blood. Subset meaning: CD45RA+ positively selected. These receptors were taken from a man younger than 30 in good health.

The genes are TRBV28 and TRBJ1-3, with D unresolved. The CDR3 consists of 14 residues. Germline V gives CDR1 MDHEN, CDR2 SYDVKM. V was cut by 5 bases and J by 2 bases, with 10 bases left in between. CDR3 in amino acids: CASSEPKAGNTIYF. The CDR3 DNA reads TGTGCCAGCAGTGAGCCCAAAGCTGGAAACACCATATATTTT.

V gene TRBV5-1 combines with J gene TRBJ2-1; D is ambiguous. The CDR3 has 14 residues. From germline, CDR1 is SGHRS and CDR2 YFSETQ. Trimming took 0 bases from V and 7 from J, leaving 11 bases between them. This CDR3 is CASSLEVAWNEQFF. The CDR3 nucleotides read TGCGCCAGCAGCTTGGAAGTAGCATGGAATGAGCAGTTCTTC.

V is TRBV2 and J is TRBJ1-6, with 7 nucleotides matching TRBD1. The junction had 2 bases not matched to a gene; V was cut back by 4 bases and J by 2 bases. Germline V gene sequence: CDR1 SNHLY, CDR2 FYNNEI. This CDR3 contains 15 residues. In DNA, the CDR3 is TGTGCCAGCAGTGCTGGACAGGCCTATAATTCACCCCTCCACTTT. Its translation is CASSAGQAYNSPLHF.